The next 22 T cell receptor beta chains were all read from a single sample in a study of beta chain features in type 1 diabetes. The entirety of the isolated RNA underwent reverse transcription, so expressed TCRB transcripts were sequenced. TCRdb's copy holds only in-frame clones and misses some; the assay was immunoSEQ multiplex PCR. The sample carries hundreds of thousands of clones, 30% recorded once. Source material: naive CD4+ T cells from blood. These receptors were obtained from a man aged 18 to 29 in good health.

This sequence joins TRBV5-1 and TRBJ2-1, with D tentatively TRBD2 (6 bases). The CDR3 spans 16 residues. Germline V gene sequence: CDR1 SGHRS, CDR2 YFSETQ. The V end lost 0 bases, the J end lost 2 bases, and 12 bases lay between the germline ends. This CDR3 reads CASSLGMASAYNEQFF. As DNA, the CDR3 is TGCGCCAGCAGCTTGGGAATGGCTAGCGCCTACAATGAGCAGTTCTTC.

J is TRBJ2-1 and V is TRBV4-1; maybe TRBD2 (6 bases). The CDR3 consists of 15 residues. The germline V gene has CDR1 MGHRA and CDR2 YSYEKL. Trimming left V 0 bases short and J 4 bases short, with 10 bases between. CDR3 loop: CASSQEVAEYNEQFF. The CDR3 nucleotides are TGCGCCAGCAGCCAAGAGGTAGCGGAGTACAATGAGCAGTTCTTC.

This clone turned up a few times. The CDR3 DNA follows: TGTGCCAGCAGCTTACCCGGGACAGACACCGGGGAGCTGTTTTTT. Translated, it gives CASSLPGTDTGELFF. The chain links TRBV7-3 to TRBJ2-2; 7 bases align to TRBD1. The CDR3 is 15 amino acids. Germline CDR1 is SGHTA and CDR2 is FQGTGA. V shed 2 bases and J 3 bases; nucleotides not matched to a gene: 3.

The rearrangement uses TRBV14 and TRBJ2-1; TRBD2 matches at 7 bases. The CDR3 sequence is 17 residues long. V shed 2 bases and J 4 bases; nucleotides not matched to a gene: 11. CDR1 and CDR2 (germline): SGHDN, FVKESK. CDR3 DNA: TGTGCCAGCAGCCAATGGGGGGGTCCTGTGCGGTACAATGAGCAGTTCTTC. Encoded protein: CASSQWGGPVRYNEQFF. Together with reference TRBV14 and TRBJ2-1, the CDR3 gives the full variable domain: EAGVTQFPSHSVIEKGQTVTLRCDPISGHDNLYWYRRVMGKEIKFLLHFVKESKQDESGMPNNRFLAERTGGTYSTLKVQPAELEDSGVYFCASSQWGGPVRYNEQFFGPGTRLTVL.

This rearrangement joins TRBV10-3 to TRBJ2-1; 11 positions match TRBD1. V lost 0 bases, J lost 6 bases, and 7 bases stayed unmatched. CDR3 length: 17 amino acids. The V gene's germline CDR1 is ENHRY and CDR2 SYGVKD. CDR3 region: CAISESTNGQGANEQFF. Here the CDR3 DNA reads TGTGCCATCAGTGAGTCGACCAACGGACAGGGGGCCAATGAGCAGTTCTTC.

This chain joins TRBV27 and TRBJ2-7, with 7 nucleotides matching TRBD2. The V gene's germline CDR1 is MNHEY and CDR2 SMNVEV (reference sequence). The V and J ends lost 2 bases and 2 bases, in that order; junction bases with no gene match: 6. CDR3 length: 15 residues. CDR3 protein: CASSLLGGSAYEQYF. The CDR3 bases are TGTGCCAGCAGTTTACTGGGCGGGAGCGCCTACGAGCAGTACTTC.

A few counts support this clone. This chain links TRBV28 with TRBJ2-3; D unresolved. The CDR3 has 11 amino acids. V lost 5 bases to trimming and J lost 5 bases, with 5 bases between them. Germline V lookup: CDR1 MDHEN, CDR2 SYDVKM. The CDR3, as DNA: TGTGCCAGCAGTCGACGAGATACGCAGTATTTT. Its protein product is CASSRRDTQYF.

This chain connects TRBV19 to TRBJ2-3, with D possibly being TRBD2 (5 bases). Trimming left V 6 bases short and J 2 bases short, with 12 bases between. Germline assignment: CDR1 LNHDA and CDR2 SQIVND (reference sequence). This CDR3 comprises 14 residues. CDR3 in DNA: TGTGCCAGTAGGACTGTGGGAGCCACAGATACGCAGTATTTT. Translated, it gives CASRTVGATDTQYF.

This clone turned up a few times. An end of the junction differs from the germline gene, which may be a read error. The rearrangement uses TRBV5-1 and TRBJ2-2, with D unresolved. The CDR3 extends over 17 amino acids. Germline values: CDR1 SGHRS, CDR2 YFSETQ. Here the CDR3 DNA reads TGCGCCAGCAGTTTGGGTGGCAGCGAAACGAACACCGGGGAGCTGTTTTTT. It is translated as CASSLGGSETNTGELFF.

The chain's CDR3 is CASSPMTGWDEQYF. The CDR3 nucleotides are TGTGCCAGCTCACCGATGACAGGTTGGGACGAGCAGTACTTC. J is TRBJ2-7 and V is TRBV18; possible D gene TRBD1, 6 bases. Germline-derived CDR1 and CDR2 are KGHSH and LQKENI. The ends were cut back, 3 bases at V and 5 bases at J, with 14 bases in the middle. This CDR3 contains 14 residues.

This rearrangement joins TRBV19 to TRBJ2-7; tentatively, D is TRBD1 (5 bases). V gave up 4 bases and J gave up 3 bases, with 10 bases separating them. Germline CDR1 and CDR2: LNHDA and SQIVND (reference sequence). CDR3 size: 13 residues. The CDR3 bases are TGTGCCAGTAGTAGGGCAGGGAACTACGAGCAGTACTTC. This codes for CASSRAGNYEQYF.

This chain links TRBV7-3 with TRBJ2-1; weak D call: TRBD2 (6 bases). Trimming took off 5 bases at V and 0 bases at J, with 11 bases between the two ends. The CDR3 extends over 15 amino acids. The germline V gene encodes CDR1 SGHTA and CDR2 FQGTGA. The CDR3 is CASSIAGGSYNEQFF. The CDR3 DNA reads TGTGCCAGCAGCATAGCCGGGGGCTCCTACAATGAGCAGTTCTTC.

The chain carries TRBV10-3 and TRBJ1-1; D ambiguous. CDR1 and CDR2 from the germline V gene are ENHRY and SYGVKD. This CDR3 is 13 amino acids long. Deletions cut 11 bases from V and 0 bases from J, with 13 bases between. In DNA form, the CDR3 reads TGTGCCCACCAGACGGATATGAACACTGAAGCTTTCTTT. It encodes CAHQTDMNTEAFF.

There are a few counts of this clone. Other nucleotide sequences from this sample produce the same CDR3. The rearrangement uses TRBV30 and TRBJ1-2; D might be TRBD1 (6 bases). Trimming removed 5 bases from V and 5 bases from J, with 9 bases in between. CDR3 size: 11 residues. Germline lookup yields CDR1 GTSNPN and CDR2 SVGIG (reference sequence). In DNA form, the CDR3 reads TGTGCCTGGGACAGGAGTTATGGCTACACCTTC. Translating gives CAWDRSYGYTF.

This clone was seen more than once but under ten times. V gene TRBV19 combines with J gene TRBJ2-7; D might be TRBD1 (6 bases). This CDR3 has 14 residues. The V gene's germline CDR1 is LNHDA and CDR2 SQIVND (reference sequence). Trimming removed 6 bases from V and 0 bases from J, with 12 bases in between. The chain's CDR3 is CASSPTGPSYEQYF. The CDR3 DNA is TGTGCCAGTAGCCCGACAGGACCCTCCTACGAGCAGTACTTC.

This clone was picked up a small number of times. The V and J genes are TRBV29-1 and TRBJ2-5; the D gene is possibly TRBD2 (6 bases). V was pared by 6 bases and J by 2 bases, with 13 bases between. This CDR3 region has 13 residues. The V gene's germline CDR1 is SQVTM and CDR2 ANQGSEA. The CDR3 protein is CSVGDWRQETQYF. CDR3 in DNA: TGCAGCGTGGGGGACTGGAGACAAGAGACCCAGTACTTC. Supplemented by reference TRBV29-1 and TRBJ2-5, the full variable domain reads SAVISQKPSRDICQRGTSLTIQCQVDSQVTMMFWYRQQPGQSLTLIATANQGSEATYESGFVIDKFPISRPNLTFSTLTVSNMSPEDSSIYLCSVGDWRQETQYFGPGTRLLVL.

This clone showed up just a few times. This sequence joins TRBV4-1 and TRBJ2-2; D possibly corresponds to TRBD1 (5 bases). From germline, CDR1 is MGHRA and CDR2 YSYEKL. Trimming removed 4 bases from V and 7 bases from J, with 10 bases in between. The length of the CDR3 is 13 residues. This chain's CDR3 is CASSLPGHGELFF. CDR3 DNA: TGCGCCAGCAGCCTCCCCGGACACGGGGAGCTGTTTTTT.

Only a few counts were recorded for this clone. J is TRBJ2-1 and V is TRBV5-6, with D maybe TRBD1 (6 bases). The CDR3 is 15 residues long. The germline CDR1 and CDR2 sequences are SGHDT and YYEEEE. V was shortened by 3 bases and J by 2 bases, with 12 bases between the two germline ends. Written as DNA, the CDR3 is TGTGCCAGCAGCTACCGAGGGGGAACCTACAATGAGCAGTTCTTC. Amino acid sequence: CASSYRGGTYNEQFF. Filled out from reference TRBV5-6 and TRBJ2-1, the complete variable domain reads DAGVTQSPTHLIKTRGQQVTLRCSPKSGHDTVSWYQQALGQGPQFIFQYYEEEERQRGNFPDRFSGHQFPNYSSELNVNALLLGDSALYLCASSYRGGTYNEQFFGPGTRLTVL.

CDR3 in DNA: TGTGCCAGCAGTGAAGGGACAACCCAGTACTTC. Protein: CASSEGTTQYF. This chain connects TRBV6-1 to TRBJ2-5; the D gene is possibly TRBD1 (5 bases). CDR1 is MNHNS and CDR2 is SASEGT in the germline V gene. The CDR3 length is 11 residues. The V and J ends lost 1 base and 8 bases respectively, with 5 bases between them.

This chain joins TRBV30 and TRBJ2-2, with unresolved D. The germline V gene encodes CDR1 GTSNPN and CDR2 SVGIG (reference sequence). There are 14 residues in the CDR3. Trimming removed 0 bases from V and 6 bases from J, with 11 bases in between. The CDR3 DNA sequence: TGTGCCTGGAGTGTACTCGACCCCCCCGGGGAGCTGTTTTTT. As protein: CAWSVLDPPGELFF.

This clone was seen only a few times. The chain couples TRBV4-2 to TRBJ2-1; D is perhaps TRBD2 (5 bases). The germline V and J ends were trimmed by 1 base and 6 bases, with 16 bases remaining between them. The germline V gene encodes CDR1 LGHNA and CDR2 YNFKEQ. The CDR3 is made up of 16 amino acids. CDR3 residues: CASSQGRTRPSNEQFF. In DNA form, the CDR3 reads TGTGCCAGCAGCCAAGGGAGGACGCGTCCTAGCAATGAGCAGTTCTTC.

In this sample, this clone turned up a few times. V is TRBV25-1 and J is TRBJ1-1; D is uncertain. The CDR3 has 14 residues. With 3 bases removed from V and 4 bases from J, the gap between germline ends came to 12 bases. Germline CDR1 reads MGHDK; CDR2 reads SYGVNS. The CDR3 DNA sequence: TGTGCCAGCAGTGATTGGACGGACCCCACTGAAGCTTTCTTT. It codes for CASSDWTDPTEAFF.